The 21 T cell receptor beta chains below all came from one sample that was sequenced in a study of identical twins. A single record per CDR3 protein comes from TCRdb applying MiXCR to the 5' RACE reads. The repertoire holds about 700,000 distinct CDR3 sequences, with less than 7% as singletons. The sample was naive T cells sorted from blood. The source of these receptors is a man between 18 and 29 years old in good health.

This sequence joins TRBV20-1 and TRBJ2-4, with 9 bases that match TRBD2. The CDR3 extends over 18 amino acids. Trimming removed 3 bases from V and 6 bases from J; junction bases left unmatched: 18. Germline-derived CDR1 and CDR2 are DFQATT and SNEGSKA (reference sequence). The CDR3 loop reads CSASGAGGPSQEGNIQYF. For the CDR3, the DNA is TGCAGTGCTAGTGGGGCGGGAGGGCCCTCCCAGGAGGGAAACATTCAGTACTTC.

This clonotype turned up a few times. The chain employs TRBV15 and TRBJ1-1; no clear D gene. The CDR3 is 15 amino acids. Germline V CDR1 and CDR2: LNHNV, YYDKDF (reference sequence). V gave up 3 bases and J gave up 10 bases, with 21 bases separating them. The CDR3 loop reads CATSSSLGQDRGAFF. The CDR3 DNA follows: TGTGCCACCAGCAGTTCATTAGGGCAGGACCGGGGAGCTTTCTTT.

The rearrangement links TRBV7-8 to TRBJ2-2; 8 bases match TRBD2. The length of the CDR3 is 17 residues. Germline V lookup: CDR1 SGHVS, CDR2 FQNEAQ. The V gene end was trimmed by 3 bases and the J gene end by 3 bases; junction bases not matched to a gene: 9. The CDR3 DNA sequence: TGTGCCAGCAGCTTCCTGACCCTAGCGGGCTACACCGGGGAGCTGTTTTTT. It codes for CASSFLTLAGYTGELFF.

At least ten counts were recorded for this clonotype. This sequence joins TRBV7-2 and TRBJ2-1, with D perhaps TRBD2 (5 bases). Germline lookup yields CDR1 SGHTA and CDR2 FQGNSA. The ends were cut back, 7 bases at V and 4 bases at J, with 14 bases in the middle. The CDR3 extends over 14 amino acids. The CDR3 protein is CASTSGGSYNEQFF. The CDR3 DNA reads TGTGCCAGCACCTCAGGCGGGTCGTACAATGAGCAGTTCTTC.

This clonotype was picked up a small number of times. The chain couples TRBV6-2 or TRBV6-3 to TRBJ1-2, with D unresolved. Looked up from germline, CDR1 is MNHEY and CDR2 is SVGEGT. This CDR3 region has 12 residues. V lost 10 bases, J lost 7 bases, and 16 bases lay in between. The CDR3 loop is CAISDAVFGYTF. Written as DNA, the CDR3 is TGTGCCATCTCGGACGCCGTCTTTGGCTACACCTTC.

The table lists this clonotype with a few counts. The chain links TRBV27 to TRBJ2-7, with 8 positions matching TRBD1. The CDR3 sequence is 16 residues long. J was trimmed by 0 bases and V by 7 bases; bases with no gene match: 11. Per germline, CDR1 MNHEY and CDR2 SMNVEV (reference sequence). This CDR3 reads CASISGQGKTSYEQYV. The CDR3 DNA sequence: TGTGCCAGCATCTCTGGACAGGGTAAAACCTCCTACGAGCAGTACGTC.

Many counts were recorded for this clonotype. CDR3 DNA sequence: TGCAGTGCTAGAGGGCTGGGAGCTTTGGACGAGCAGTACTTC. It codes for CSARGLGALDEQYF. This chain links TRBV20-1 with TRBJ2-7, with TRBD2 as a possible D gene (5 bases). CDR1 is DFQATT and CDR2 is SNEGSKA in the germline V gene (reference sequence). CDR3 size: 14 residues. Trimming removed 1 base at V and 5 bases at J, with 15 bases between.

Concerning this clonotype itself: One end of the junction varies from germline; a read error may be responsible. This chain joins TRBV14 and TRBJ1-5; possible D gene TRBD1, 5 bases. Germline loops: CDR1 SGHDN, CDR2 FVKESK. CDR3 length: 13 amino acids. The CDR3 sequence is CASSPGPHLAQHF. DNA for the CDR3: TGTGCGAGCAGCCCGGGGCCCCATTTAGCCCAGCATTTT. Using reference TRBV14 and TRBJ1-5 for the parts outside the CDR3, the full variable domain is EAGVTQFPSHSVIEKGQTVTLRCDPISGHDNLYWYRRVMGKEIKFLLHFVKESKQDESGMPNNRFLAERTGGTYSTLKVQPAELEDSGVYFCASSPGPHLAQHFGDGTRLSIL.

V usage is TRBV3-1 and J usage is TRBJ2-2, with 7 nucleotides matching TRBD2. CDR1 LGHDT and CDR2 YNNKEL come from the germline V gene (reference sequence). V lost 5 bases to trimming and J lost 4 bases; unmatched junction nucleotides: 10. This CDR3 contains 16 residues. CDR3 sequence reads: CASSARGLVGTGELFF. In DNA form, the CDR3 reads TGTGCCAGCAGCGCTCGAGGACTAGTGGGCACCGGGGAGCTGTTTTTT.

This clonotype has just a few counts. This chain links TRBV29-1 with TRBJ2-7, with 10 positions matching TRBD1. CDR3 length equals 13 residues. Germline V gene lookup returns CDR1 SQVTM and CDR2 ANQGSEA. The V and J ends lost 8 bases and 2 bases, in that order; junction bases with no gene match: 6. The CDR3 nucleotides are TGCAGCAGACCGGGACAGGGGACCTACGAGCAGTACTTC. Its translation is CSRPGQGTYEQYF.

Ten or more counts support this clonotype. In DNA form, the CDR3 reads TGTGCCATCAGTGAGTCGCAGCTAGCGGTGAGGAATGAGCAGTTCTTC. This codes for CAISESQLAVRNEQFF. The chain uses TRBV10-3 and TRBJ2-1; TRBD2 aligns across 7 bases. CDR3 length equals 16 residues. After removal of 0 bases from V and 7 bases from J, the junction contained 9 bases not matched to a gene. Germline CDR1 ENHRY, CDR2 SYGVKD.

This clonotype appeared a few times. The chain has TRBV13 and TRBJ2-2; 9 bases align to TRBD2. Trimming at V came to 5 bases and at J to 5 bases, leaving 9 bases not matched to a gene. This CDR3 contains 16 residues. The V gene's germline CDR1 is PRHDT and CDR2 FYEKMQ (reference sequence). The CDR3 is CASSPVAGEGTGELFF. CDR3 DNA: TGTGCCAGCAGCCCTGTAGCGGGAGAGGGTACCGGGGAGCTGTTTTTT.

This clonotype was observed many times. The gene calls are TRBV27 and TRBJ2-4; D not resolved. Trimming removed 6 bases from V and 0 bases from J, with 6 bases in between. This CDR3 has 13 residues. Germline-derived CDR1 and CDR2 are MNHEY and SMNVEV (reference sequence). DNA of the CDR3: TGTGCCAGCAGCTTACTAGCCAAAAACATTCAGTACTTC. It encodes CASSLLAKNIQYF.

The sample holds a few counts of this clonotype. The chain has TRBV7-9 and TRBJ2-5, with 7 bases lining up with TRBD1. The V gene end was trimmed by 7 bases and the J gene end by 2 bases; junction bases not matched to a gene: 7. The CDR3 has 14 residues. The V gene's germline CDR1 is SEHNR and CDR2 FQNEAQ (reference sequence). The CDR3 protein is CASTRSGQQETQYF. The CDR3 bases are TGTGCCAGCACCCGTTCGGGACAGCAAGAGACCCAGTACTTC. Together with reference TRBV7-9 and TRBJ2-5, the CDR3 gives the full variable domain: DTGVSQNPRHKITKRGQNVTFRCDPISEHNRLYWYRQTLGQGPEFLTYFQNEAQLEKSRLLSDRFSAERPKGSFSTLEIQRTEQGDSAMYLCASTRSGQQETQYFGPGTRLLVL.

In this sample, this clonotype turned up many times. CDR3 sequence: CASSYRLTFF. DNA for the CDR3: TGTGCCAGCAGTTACAGGTTAACTTTCTTT. The chain carries TRBV12-3 or TRBV12-4 and TRBJ1-1, with D possibly matching TRBD1 (5 bases). The V end was cut by 4 bases, the J end by 12 bases, with 9 bases between. This CDR3 contains 10 residues.

This clonotype occurred a few times. The chain uses TRBV5-1 and TRBJ2-3; 13 bases are shared with TRBD2. The CDR3 covers 16 residues. Germline V lookup: CDR1 SGHRS, CDR2 YFSETQ. V shed 4 bases and J 7 bases; nucleotides not matched to a gene: 9. The DNA of the CDR3 is TGCGCCAGCAGCGGAGGACTAGCGGGAGTTATTAATACGCAGTATTTT. It encodes CASSGGLAGVINTQYF.

The gene calls are TRBV5-1 and TRBJ2-3; 8 positions agree with TRBD2. The CDR3 is 16 amino acids. Looked up from germline, CDR1 is SGHRS and CDR2 is YFSETQ. The J segment lost 2 bases and the V segment lost 0 bases, leaving 5 bases of the junction unmatched. This CDR3 reads CASSLGAGVTTDTQYF. CDR3 DNA sequence: TGCGCCAGCAGCTTGGGAGCGGGAGTAACCACAGATACGCAGTATTTT.

This clonotype was recorded many times. This sequence joins TRBV4-1 and TRBJ1-4; TRBD1 matches at 12 bases. Germline V gene sequence: CDR1 MGHRA, CDR2 YSYEKL. The junction had 1 base not matched to a gene; V was cut back by 0 bases and J by 8 bases. The CDR3 has 15 residues. This chain's CDR3 is CASSQEGTGGEKLFF. The CDR3 DNA follows: TGCGCCAGCAGCCAAGAAGGGACAGGGGGCGAAAAACTGTTTTTT.

A word on this clonotype: This may stem from a read error, because a much larger clone lies one nucleotide away. The V gene is TRBV20-1, the J gene TRBJ2-5; a weak D match, TRBD1 (6 bases). The CDR3 consists of 14 residues. The germline CDR1 and CDR2 sequences are DFQATT and SNEGSKA (reference sequence). V lost 0 bases to trimming and J lost 8 bases, with 16 bases between them. The CDR3 reads CSAREGQGWDTQYF. The CDR3 region has the DNA TGCAGTGCTAGAGAGGGTCAGGGGTGGGACACCCAGTACTTC.

This clonotype was picked up many times. V is TRBV5-1 and J is TRBJ2-7; the D gene is possibly TRBD2 (5 bases). The CDR3 spans 15 residues. V shed 4 bases and J shed 7 bases, with 21 bases lying between them. CDR1 is SGHRS, CDR2 YFSETQ, per germline. The CDR3 spells CASSPIYGEHREQYV. In nucleotides, the CDR3 is TGCGCCAGCAGCCCGATTTACGGGGAACATAGGGAGCAGTACGTC.

This chain connects TRBV12-3 or TRBV12-4 to TRBJ2-5; tentatively, D is TRBD2 (5 bases). V was clipped by 2 bases and J by 4 bases, with 11 bases between them. The length of the CDR3 is 14 residues. In DNA, the CDR3 is TGTGCCAGCAGTTTAACGCGGGTTGGAGAGACCCAGTACTTC. This codes for CASSLTRVGETQYF.